This is a list of T cell receptor beta chains from one sample in a study of blood T cell repertoires in COVID-19. Only in-frame clones appear in the TCRdb table, and some are missing; sequencing was by immunoSEQ multiplex PCR. The data hold about 190,000 clones, with 85% to 90% observed a single time. The specimen was PBMCs or T cells enriched from blood (not recorded which). All receptors derive from a woman aged 40 to 55 in a cohort exposed to, infected with or recovered from COVID-19 (not recorded which). CDR3s include the opening cysteine and the closing phenylalanine or tryptophan. A D gene is named only where the DNA matches it firmly. Some rows have no size entry. The others give once, few or many, or a class for an expanded clone.

TRBJ2-1	13	NA	NA	TRBV28	TGTGCCAGCAGTTTACCCGGTTACAATGAGCAGTTCTTC	CASSLPGYNEQFF
TRBJ2-7	15	NA	TRBD2	TRBV29-1	TGCAGCGTTGTGACTAGCGGGAGGGCCGGGTACGAGCAGTACTTC	CSVVTSGRAGYEQYF
TRBJ1-1	14	NA	NA	TRBV6-5	TGTGCCAGCAGTTTCCTCAGGGAAGATTCTGAAGCTTTCTTT	CASSFLREDSEAFF
TRBJ2-5	16	NA	NA	TRBV21-1	TGTGCCAGCAGCAACAACGGACTAGCGCCCCAAGAGACCCAGTACTTC	CASSNNGLAPQETQYF
TRBJ2-7	16	NA	TRBD1	TRBV10-3	TGTGCCATCAGTGTAAACAGGGGCCCTAGCTCCTACGAGCAGTACTTC	CAISVNRGPSSYEQYF
TRBJ2-4	15	few	TRBD1	TRBV10-2	TGCGCCAGTCAACGACAGGGGGATGGCAAAAACATTCAGTACTTC	CASQRQGDGKNIQYF
TRBJ2-1	14	NA	TRBD2	TRBV2	TGTGCCAGCAGTGCTCGGGAGGGAGGCAATGAGCAGTTCTTC	CASSAREGGNEQFF
TRBJ2-7	12	NA	NA	TRBV4-1	TGCGCCAGCAGCCAAGGCGGCGGCACGCAGTACTTC	CASSQGGGTQYF
TRBJ1-5	14	NA	NA	TRBV4-1	TGCGCCAGCAGCCAAGTCGGAGGAGGTCAGCCCCAGCATTTT	CASSQVGGGQPQHF
TRBJ2-4	13	few	NA	TRBV5-6	TGTGCCAGCAGCTTGGTCCAGAAGGAGAGTCAGTACTTC	CASSLVQKESQYF